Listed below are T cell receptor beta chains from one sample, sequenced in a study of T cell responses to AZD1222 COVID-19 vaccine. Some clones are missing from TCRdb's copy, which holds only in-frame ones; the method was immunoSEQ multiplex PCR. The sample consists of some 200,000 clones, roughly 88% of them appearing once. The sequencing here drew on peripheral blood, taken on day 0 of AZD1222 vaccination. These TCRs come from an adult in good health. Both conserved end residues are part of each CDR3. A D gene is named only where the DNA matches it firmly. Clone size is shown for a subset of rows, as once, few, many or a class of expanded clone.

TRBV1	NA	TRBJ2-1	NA	CTSSQGRGESTYNEQFF	TGCACCAGCAGCCAAGGGCGGGGGGAGTCGACCTACAATGAGCAGTTCTTC
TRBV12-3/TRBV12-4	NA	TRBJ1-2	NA	CASSLRGSGYTF	TGTGCCAGCAGTTTGAGGGGGTCTGGCTACACCTTC
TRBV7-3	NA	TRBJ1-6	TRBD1	CASSLQGAESPLHF	TGTGCCAGCAGCTTACAGGGGGCGGAATCACCCCTCCACTTT
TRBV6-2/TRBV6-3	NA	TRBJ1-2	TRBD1	CASSGTGSYGYTF	TGTGCCAGCAGTGGGACAGGGAGCTATGGCTACACCTTC
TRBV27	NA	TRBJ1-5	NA	CASSPWQERPYQPQHF	TGTGCCAGCTCTCCCTGGCAGGAGAGGCCCTATCAGCCCCAGCATTTT
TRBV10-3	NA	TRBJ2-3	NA	CAISGLWAGALRGGDTDTQYF	TGTGCCATCAGTGGTTTATGGGCAGGGGCGTTGCGGGGTGGGGACACAGATACGCAGTATTTT
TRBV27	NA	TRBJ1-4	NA	CASRGRGGYEKLFF	TGTGCCAGCAGGGGACGGGGGGGGTACGAAAAACTGTTTTTT
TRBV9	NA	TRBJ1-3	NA	CASSSEGGGGGNTIYF	TGTGCCAGCAGCTCCGAGGGCGGGGGTGGTGGAAACACCATATATTTT
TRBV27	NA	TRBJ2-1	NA	CASSLSRGDSPENNEQFF	TGTGCCAGCAGTTTATCTAGGGGCGACAGTCCCGAAAACAATGAGCAGTTCTTC
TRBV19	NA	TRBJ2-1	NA	CASSMPRGSNEQFF	TGTGCCAGTAGTATGCCCCGGGGGTCCAATGAGCAGTTCTTC
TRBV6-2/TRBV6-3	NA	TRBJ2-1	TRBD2	CASSGTSGSLYNEQFF	TGTGCCAGCAGTGGGACTAGCGGGAGTCTTTACAATGAGCAGTTCTTC
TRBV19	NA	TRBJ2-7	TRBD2	CASSIGSGGLYEQYF	TGTGCCAGTAGTATTGGGTCGGGGGGTCTCTACGAGCAGTACTTC
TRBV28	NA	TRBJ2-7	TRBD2	CASSLLAGGISYEQYF	TGTGCCAGCAGTTTACTAGCGGGAGGAATATCCTACGAGCAGTACTTC
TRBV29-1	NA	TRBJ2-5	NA	CSVVVAEQETQYF	TGCAGCGTTGTCGTGGCTGAACAAGAGACCCAGTACTTC
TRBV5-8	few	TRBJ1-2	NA	CASSLRRGVYGYTF	TGTGCCAGCAGCTTGCGTAGGGGGGTGTATGGCTACACCTTC
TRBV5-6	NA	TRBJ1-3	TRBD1	CASSLGWTGRRGNTIYF	TGTGCCAGCAGCTTGGGATGGACAGGCCGTCGCGGAAACACCATATATTTT
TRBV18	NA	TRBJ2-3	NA	CASSPPVADTDTQYF	TGTGCCAGCTCACCACCAGTAGCCGACACAGATACGCAGTATTTT
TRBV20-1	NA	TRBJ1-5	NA	CSASSGGNQPQHF	TGCAGTGCTAGTTCAGGTGGCAATCAGCCCCAGCATTTT
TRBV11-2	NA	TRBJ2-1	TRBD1	CASSSGQGGNEQFF	TGTGCCAGCAGCTCTGGACAGGGAGGTAATGAGCAGTTCTTC
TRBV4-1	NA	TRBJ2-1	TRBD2	CASSQEGGGPRNEQFF	TGCGCCAGCAGCCAAGAGGGGGGAGGGCCGAGGAATGAGCAGTTCTTC
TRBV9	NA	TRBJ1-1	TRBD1	CASSVVGTGNTEAFF	TGTGCCAGCAGCGTAGTGGGGACAGGTAACACTGAAGCTTTCTTT
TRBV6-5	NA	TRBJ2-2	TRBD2	CASLGTSGPGELFF	TGTGCCAGCCTAGGGACTAGCGGGCCCGGGGAGCTGTTTTTT
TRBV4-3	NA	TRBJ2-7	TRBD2	CASSQDTLAGAPSLWNEQYF	TGCGCCAGCAGCCAAGATACCCTAGCGGGGGCCCCTTCCTTGTGGAACGAGCAGTACTTC